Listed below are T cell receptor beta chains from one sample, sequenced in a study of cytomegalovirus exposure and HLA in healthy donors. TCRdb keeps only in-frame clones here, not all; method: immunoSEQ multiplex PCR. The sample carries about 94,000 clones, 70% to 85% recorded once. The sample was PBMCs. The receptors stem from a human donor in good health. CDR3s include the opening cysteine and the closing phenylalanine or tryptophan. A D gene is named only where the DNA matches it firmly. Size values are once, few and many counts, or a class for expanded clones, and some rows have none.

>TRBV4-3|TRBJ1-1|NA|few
CASSQDLTRGTEAFF
TGCGCCAGCAGCCAAGACTTGACTCGGGGCACTGAAGCTTTCTTT
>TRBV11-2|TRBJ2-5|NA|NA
CASSSRYQETQYF
TGTGCCAGCAGCTCTAGATACCAAGAGACCCAGTACTTC
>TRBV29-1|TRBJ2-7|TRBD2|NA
CSVLKLAGRRYEQYF
TGCAGCGTATTAAAACTAGCGGGAAGGCGCTACGAGCAGTACTTC
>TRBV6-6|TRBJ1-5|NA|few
CASSAGNQPQHF
TGTGCCAGCAGTGCGGGCAATCAGCCCCAGCATTTT
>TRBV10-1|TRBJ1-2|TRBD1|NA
CASREDRGPPNYGYTF
TGCGCCAGCAGAGAGGACAGGGGGCCCCCCAACTATGGCTACACCTTC
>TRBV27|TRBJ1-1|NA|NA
CASSRFRVGHRRLEAFF
TGTGCCAGCAGCCGTTTCAGGGTGGGGCACAGGAGATTAGAAGCTTTCTTT
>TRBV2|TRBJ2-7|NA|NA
CASRVTGSDEQYF
TGTGCCAGCAGGGTAACAGGGTCGGACGAGCAGTACTTC
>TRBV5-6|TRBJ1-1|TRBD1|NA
CASSLRDRWSLAFF
TGTGCCAGCAGCTTGCGGGACAGATGGAGTCTTGCTTTCTTT
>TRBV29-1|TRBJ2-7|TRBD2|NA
CSVEERGTSGSYEQYF
TGCAGCGTTGAAGAAAGGGGGACTAGCGGTTCCTACGAGCAGTACTTC
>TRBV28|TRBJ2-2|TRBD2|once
CASGYSGLAGNSGELFF
TGTGCCAGCGGATACTCGGGACTAGCGGGAAATAGCGGGGAGCTGTTTTTT
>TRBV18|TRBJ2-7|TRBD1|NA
CASSLGQGQGEQYF
TGTGCCAGCTCCCTGGGACAGGGGCAAGGGGAGCAGTACTTC
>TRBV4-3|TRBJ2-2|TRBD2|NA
CASSQDRSSGSWGGELFF
TGCGCCAGCAGCCAAGATAGGAGTAGCGGGAGCTGGGGCGGGGAGCTGTTTTTT
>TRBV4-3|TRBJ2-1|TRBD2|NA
CASSQGLTSSNEQFF
TGCGCCAGCAGCCAAGGCCTGACTAGCAGCAATGAGCAGTTCTTC
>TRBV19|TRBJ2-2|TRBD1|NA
CASSMRDRSTGELFF
TGTGCCAGTAGTATGAGGGACAGAAGCACCGGGGAGCTGTTTTTT
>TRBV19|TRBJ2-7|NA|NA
CASSPRPGQSSPYEQYF
TGTGCCAGTAGTCCTCGCCCCGGACAGTCCTCCCCCTACGAGCAGTACTTC
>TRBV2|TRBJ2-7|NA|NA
CASTARMHYEQYF
TGTGCCAGCACGGCTAGGATGCACTACGAGCAGTACTTC
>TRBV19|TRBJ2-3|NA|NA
CASRGGSNTDTQYF
TGTGCCAGTAGGGGGGGTTCTAACACAGATACGCAGTATTTT
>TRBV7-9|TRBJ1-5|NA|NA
CASSLAGGNSQPQHF
TGTGCCAGCAGCTTAGCGGGGGGAAACTCCCAGCCCCAGCATTTT